This TCR beta chain was retrieved from a study of T cell responses to AZD1222 COVID-19 vaccine. Study outcomes and limitations: Vaccination with two AZD1222 doses was followed by a rise in Spike-specific TCR breadth and depth. It should be noted that donors were predominantly white British and more often female, and clonal diversity was possibly underestimated.

Sequenced by immunoSEQ multiplex PCR; TCRdb stores in-frame clones only, minus some. This table has over 50,000 clones, 65% to 85% appearing once. Of note for this clone: Its specificity is not known.

This CDR3 is built from 17 residues. J gave up 2 bases and V 5 bases, and 10 bases lay outside the gene matches. Germline V gene data show CDR1 as LGHDT and CDR2 as YNNKEL (reference sequence). Sequenced material: peripheral blood, taken on day 0 of AZD1222 vaccination. The V call is TRBV3-1 (or the pseudogene TRBV3-2), the J call TRBJ2-5, with 11 bases fitting TRBD1. This TCR was recovered from an adult in good health. Here the CDR3 DNA reads TGTGCCAGCAGCATCCTGGGACAGGGGGGGGATCAAGAGACCCAGTACTTC. The encoded protein is CASSILGQGGDQETQYF.